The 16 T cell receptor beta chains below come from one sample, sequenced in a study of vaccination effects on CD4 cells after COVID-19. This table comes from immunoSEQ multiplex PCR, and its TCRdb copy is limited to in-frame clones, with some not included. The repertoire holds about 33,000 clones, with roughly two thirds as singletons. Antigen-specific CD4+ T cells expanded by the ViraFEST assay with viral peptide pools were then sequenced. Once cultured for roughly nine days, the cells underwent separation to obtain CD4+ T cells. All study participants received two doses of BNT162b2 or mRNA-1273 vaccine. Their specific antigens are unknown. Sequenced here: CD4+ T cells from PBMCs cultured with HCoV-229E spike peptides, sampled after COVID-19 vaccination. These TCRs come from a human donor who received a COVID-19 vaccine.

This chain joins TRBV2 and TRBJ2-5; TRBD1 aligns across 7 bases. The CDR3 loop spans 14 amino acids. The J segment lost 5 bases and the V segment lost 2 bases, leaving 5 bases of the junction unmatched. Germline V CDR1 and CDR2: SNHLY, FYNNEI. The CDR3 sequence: CASSESHRGETQYF. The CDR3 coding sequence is TGTGCCAGCAGTGAATCCCACAGGGGCGAGACCCAGTACTTC.

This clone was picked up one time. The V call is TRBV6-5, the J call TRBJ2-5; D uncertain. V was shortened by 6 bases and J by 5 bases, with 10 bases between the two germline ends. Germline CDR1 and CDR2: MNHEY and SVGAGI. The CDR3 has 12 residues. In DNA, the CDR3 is TGTGCCAGCAGCACACCTGGGGAGACCCAGTACTTC. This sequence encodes CASSTPGETQYF.

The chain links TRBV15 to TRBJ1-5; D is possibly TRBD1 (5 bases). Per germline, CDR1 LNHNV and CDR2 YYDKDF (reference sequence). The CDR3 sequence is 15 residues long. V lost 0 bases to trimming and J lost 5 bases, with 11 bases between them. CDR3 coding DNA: TGTGCCACCAGCAGAGATCAAGGGGCCTATCAGCCCCAGCATTTT. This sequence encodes CATSRDQGAYQPQHF.

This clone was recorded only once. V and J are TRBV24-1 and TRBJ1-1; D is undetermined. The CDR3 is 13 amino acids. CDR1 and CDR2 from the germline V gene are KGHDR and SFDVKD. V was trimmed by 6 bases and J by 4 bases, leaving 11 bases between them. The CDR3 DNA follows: TGTGCCACCAGTCCTCCTGCGGGCACTGAAGCTTTCTTT. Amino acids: CATSPPAGTEAFF.

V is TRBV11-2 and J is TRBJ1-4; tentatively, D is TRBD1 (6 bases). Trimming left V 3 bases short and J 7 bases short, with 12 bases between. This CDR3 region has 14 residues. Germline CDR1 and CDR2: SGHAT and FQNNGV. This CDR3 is CASSLPFRGEKLFF. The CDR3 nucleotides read TGTGCCAGCAGCTTGCCTTTCAGGGGTGAAAAACTGTTTTTT.

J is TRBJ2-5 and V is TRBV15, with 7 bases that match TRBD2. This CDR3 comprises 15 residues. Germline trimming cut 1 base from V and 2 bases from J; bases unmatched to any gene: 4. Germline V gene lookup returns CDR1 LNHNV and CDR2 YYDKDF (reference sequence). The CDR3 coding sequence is TGTGCCACCAGCAGAGTGGGGGGGGGACAAGAGACCCAGTACTTC. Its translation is CATSRVGGGQETQYF.

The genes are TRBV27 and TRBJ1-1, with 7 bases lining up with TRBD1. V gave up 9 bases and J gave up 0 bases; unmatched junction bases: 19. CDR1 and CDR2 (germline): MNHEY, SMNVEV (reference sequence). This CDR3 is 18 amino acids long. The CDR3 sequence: CASPTRQGGHTMNTEAFF. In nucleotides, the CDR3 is TGTGCCAGTCCGACCCGACAGGGAGGTCATACCATGAACACTGAAGCTTTCTTT.

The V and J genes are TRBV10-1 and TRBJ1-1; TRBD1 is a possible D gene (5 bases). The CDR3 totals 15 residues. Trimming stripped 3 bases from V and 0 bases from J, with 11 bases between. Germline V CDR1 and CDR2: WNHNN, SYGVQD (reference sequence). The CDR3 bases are TGCGCCAGCAGTGATTCGGGGACGGTGAACACTGAAGCTTTCTTT. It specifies CASSDSGTVNTEAFF.

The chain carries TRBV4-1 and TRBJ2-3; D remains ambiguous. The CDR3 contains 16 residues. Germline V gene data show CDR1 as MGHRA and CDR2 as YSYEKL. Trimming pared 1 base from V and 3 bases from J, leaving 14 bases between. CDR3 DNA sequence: TGCGCCAGCAGCCAAGGCACTTCCCGCGGTACAGATACGCAGTATTTT. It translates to CASSQGTSRGTDTQYF.

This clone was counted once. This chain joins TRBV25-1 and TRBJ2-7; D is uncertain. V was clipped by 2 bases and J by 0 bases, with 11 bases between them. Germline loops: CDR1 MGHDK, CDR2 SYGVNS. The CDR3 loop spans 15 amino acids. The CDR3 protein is CASSEALTRSYEQYF. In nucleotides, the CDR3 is TGTGCCAGCAGTGAAGCCCTAACCCGCTCCTACGAGCAGTACTTC.

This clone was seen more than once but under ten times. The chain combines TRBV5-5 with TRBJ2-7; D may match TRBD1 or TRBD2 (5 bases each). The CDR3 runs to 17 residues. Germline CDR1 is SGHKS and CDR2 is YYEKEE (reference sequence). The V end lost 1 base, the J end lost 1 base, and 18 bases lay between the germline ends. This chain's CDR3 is CASSLLVGGRTSYEQYF. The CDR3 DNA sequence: TGTGCCAGCAGCTTGCTAGTTGGGGGACGGACGTCCTACGAGCAGTACTTC.

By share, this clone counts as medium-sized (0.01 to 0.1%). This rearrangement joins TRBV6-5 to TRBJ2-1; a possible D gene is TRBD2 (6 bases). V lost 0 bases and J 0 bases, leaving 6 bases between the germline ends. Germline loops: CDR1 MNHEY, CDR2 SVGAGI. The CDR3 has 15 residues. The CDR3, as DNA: TGTGCCAGCAGTTACTCGACTAGCTCCTACAATGAGCAGTTCTTC. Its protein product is CASSYSTSSYNEQFF.

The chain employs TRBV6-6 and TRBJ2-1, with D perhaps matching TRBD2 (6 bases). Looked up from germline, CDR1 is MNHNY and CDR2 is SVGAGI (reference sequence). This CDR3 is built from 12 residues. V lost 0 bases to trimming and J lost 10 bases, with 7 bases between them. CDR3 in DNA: TGTGCCAGCAGTTACTCCCGGGAGGAGCAGTTCTTC. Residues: CASSYSREEQFF.

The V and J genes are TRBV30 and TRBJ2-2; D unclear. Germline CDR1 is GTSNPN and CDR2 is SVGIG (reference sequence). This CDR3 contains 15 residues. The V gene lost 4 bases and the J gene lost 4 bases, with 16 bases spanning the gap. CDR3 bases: TGTGCCTGGATTAGATCCCCCCGGAGCACCGGGGAGCTGTTTTTT. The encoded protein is CAWIRSPRSTGELFF.

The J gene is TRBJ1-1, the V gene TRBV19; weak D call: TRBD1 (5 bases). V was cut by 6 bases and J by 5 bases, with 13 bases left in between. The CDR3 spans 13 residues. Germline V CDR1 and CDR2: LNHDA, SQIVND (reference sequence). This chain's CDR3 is CASRMAGSTEAFF. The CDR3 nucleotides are TGTGCCAGTAGGATGGCAGGGAGTACTGAAGCTTTCTTT.

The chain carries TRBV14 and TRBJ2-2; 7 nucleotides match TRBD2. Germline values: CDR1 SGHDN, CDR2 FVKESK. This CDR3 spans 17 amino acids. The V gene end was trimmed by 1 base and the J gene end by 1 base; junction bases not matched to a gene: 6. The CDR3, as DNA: TGTGCCAGCAGCCAAGTCTTTGGCGGGAGGAACACCGGGGAGCTGTTTTTT. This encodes CASSQVFGGRNTGELFF. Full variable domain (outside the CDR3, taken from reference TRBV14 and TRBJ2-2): EAGVTQFPSHSVIEKGQTVTLRCDPISGHDNLYWYRRVMGKEIKFLLHFVKESKQDESGMPNNRFLAERTGGTYSTLKVQPAELEDSGVYFCASSQVFGGRNTGELFFGEGSRLTVL.